This entry features one T cell receptor beta chain sequence. What it recognizes is unknown. A second PCR, run for about 7 to 11 cycles, used a sample-barcoded 5' primer plus a J-beta primer mix. A template-switch adaptor containing 12 random nucleotides labeled each cDNA molecule. TCRdb processed the 5' RACE reads anew with MiXCR; each CDR3 protein has one entry. The sample has nearly 800,000 distinct CDR3 sequences; roughly three fifths are singletons. The data originate from a study of blood T cells in healthy people across ages. The V gene lost 6 bases and the J gene lost 0 bases, with 12 bases spanning the gap. Germline CDR1 reads SQVTM; CDR2 reads ANQGSEA. The CDR3 totals 13 residues. Study-level results: TCR beta diversity tracked closely with naive T cell percentage. Long-lived donors carried more naive CD4+ cells and greater diversity than aged donors.

V and J are TRBV29-1 and TRBJ2-7; D remains unclear. Sequenced: blood. This clonotype originated in a man between 40 and 49 years old in good health. The CDR3 here is CSVNLGNSYEQYF. CDR3 in DNA: TGCAGCGTGAACCTTGGAAACTCCTACGAGCAGTACTTC.